This TCR beta chain was documented in a study of T cell repertoires in cytomegalovirus infection (dated by TCRdb to the late 2010s). As for the study more broadly: Donor HLA type was relevant to the analysis, as public TCR beta signatures indicated carriage of CMV infection together with the matching HLA type.

Reads for this sample came from an Illumina HiSeq 1500. The public reads were run again by TCRdb, first through fastp at Q25 and then through MiXCR, and only productive beta chains were kept. Rows merge per CDR3 protein into single entries with the most common DNA and genes. Counted in this sample were around 270,000 distinct CDR3 sequences; roughly 10% of them appeared once. The ten largest clones represent over 13% of the sample. The sample holds many counts of this clonotype. Its antigen is unknown. No much larger clonotype is one base removed from it; base qualities were not supplied. Overall study results and their limits: The ex vivo response was dominated by HLA-C-restricted CMV-specific TCR beta clonotypes, and the single most frequent clonotype in two of eight donors was supplied by these HLA-C-restricted clonotypes. Carriers of CMV infection plus the relevant HLA type were discriminated by the cumulative frequency of public TCR beta family members in the study cohort and in an independent approximately 350-donor cohort.

CDR1 and CDR2 are drawn from the germline V gene: SGHTA, FQGNSA. CDR3 length: 15 amino acids, cysteine to phenylalanine. The read is trimmed to its CDR3 DNA, 45 bases read in frame from base 1. The V end gives up 0 bases and the J end 5 bases, leaving 7 bases in the junction not matched to a gene. Sequenced sample: PBMCs. This chain joins TRBV7-2 to TRBJ2-7, with 7 central nucleotides matching TRBD1. The source of this sequence is a human donor in good health (CMV status not recorded). Some clones in this sample may be carry-over from other donors' samples. The DNA sequence is given as TGTGCCAGCAGCTTAGCCGTGGGACAGTCCCACGAGCAGTACTTC. This yields the protein CASSLAVGQSHEQYF.